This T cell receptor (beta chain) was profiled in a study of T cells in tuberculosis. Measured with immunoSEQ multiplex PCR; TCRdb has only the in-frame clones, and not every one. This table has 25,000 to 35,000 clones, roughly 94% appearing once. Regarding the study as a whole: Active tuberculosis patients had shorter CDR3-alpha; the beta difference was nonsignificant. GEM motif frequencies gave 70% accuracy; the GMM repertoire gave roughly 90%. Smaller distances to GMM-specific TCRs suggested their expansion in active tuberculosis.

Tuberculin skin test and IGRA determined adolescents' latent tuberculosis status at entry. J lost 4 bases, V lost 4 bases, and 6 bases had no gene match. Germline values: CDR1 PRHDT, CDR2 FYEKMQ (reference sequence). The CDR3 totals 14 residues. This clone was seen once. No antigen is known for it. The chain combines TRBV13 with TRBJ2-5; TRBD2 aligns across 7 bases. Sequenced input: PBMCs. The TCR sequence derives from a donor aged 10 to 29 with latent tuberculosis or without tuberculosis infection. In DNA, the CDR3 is TGTGCCAGCAGCTCAAGGACTAGAAGAGAGACCCAGTACTTC. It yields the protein CASSSRTRRETQYF.